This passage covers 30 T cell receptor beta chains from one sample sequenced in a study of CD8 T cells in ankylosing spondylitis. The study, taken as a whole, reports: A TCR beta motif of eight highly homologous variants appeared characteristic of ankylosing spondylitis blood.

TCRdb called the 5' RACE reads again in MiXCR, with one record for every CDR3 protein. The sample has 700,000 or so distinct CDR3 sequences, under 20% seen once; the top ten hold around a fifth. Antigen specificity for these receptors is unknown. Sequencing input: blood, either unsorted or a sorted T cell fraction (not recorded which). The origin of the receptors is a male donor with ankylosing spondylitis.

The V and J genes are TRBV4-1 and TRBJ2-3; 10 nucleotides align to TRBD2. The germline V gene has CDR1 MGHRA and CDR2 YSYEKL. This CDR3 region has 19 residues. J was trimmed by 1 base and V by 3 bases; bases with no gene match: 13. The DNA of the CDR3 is TGCGCCAGCAGCCAGGACACTAGCGGGGTACTTAGGCGCACAGATACGCAGTATTTT. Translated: CASSQDTSGVLRRTDTQYF.

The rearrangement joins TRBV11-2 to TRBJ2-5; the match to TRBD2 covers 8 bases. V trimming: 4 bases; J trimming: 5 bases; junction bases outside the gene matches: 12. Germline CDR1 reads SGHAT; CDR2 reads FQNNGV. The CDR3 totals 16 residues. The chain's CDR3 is CASSSSHPGLGETQYF. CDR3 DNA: TGTGCCAGCAGCTCCTCACACCCGGGACTAGGGGAGACCCAGTACTTC.

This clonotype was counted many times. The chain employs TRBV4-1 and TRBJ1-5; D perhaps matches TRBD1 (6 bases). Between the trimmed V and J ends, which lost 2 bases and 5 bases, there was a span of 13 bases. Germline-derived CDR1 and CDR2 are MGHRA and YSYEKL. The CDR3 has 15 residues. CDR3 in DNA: TGCGCCAGCAGCCAACTACAGGGTCTCCATCAGCCCCAGCATTTT. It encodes CASSQLQGLHQPQHF.

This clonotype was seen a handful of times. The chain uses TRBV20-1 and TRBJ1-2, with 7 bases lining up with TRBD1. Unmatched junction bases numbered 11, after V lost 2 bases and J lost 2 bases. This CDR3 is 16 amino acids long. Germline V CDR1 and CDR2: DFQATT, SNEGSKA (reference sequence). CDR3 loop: CSARPRGGGINYGYTF. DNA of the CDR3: TGCAGTGCTAGACCTCGAGGAGGGGGCATCAACTATGGCTACACCTTC.

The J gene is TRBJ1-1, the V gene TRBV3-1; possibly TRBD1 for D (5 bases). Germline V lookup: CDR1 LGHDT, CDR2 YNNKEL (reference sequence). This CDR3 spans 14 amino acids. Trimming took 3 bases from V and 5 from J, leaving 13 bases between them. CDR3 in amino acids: CASSHSDSGTEAFF. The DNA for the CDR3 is TGTGCCAGCAGCCACTCTGACAGTGGAACTGAAGCTTTCTTT. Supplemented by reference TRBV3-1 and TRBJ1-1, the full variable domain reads DTAVSQTPKYLVTQMGNDKSIKCEQNLGHDTMYWYKQDSKKFLKIMFSYNNKELIINETVPNRFSPKSPDKAHLNLHINSLELGDSAVYFCASSHSDSGTEAFFGQGTRLTVV.

The CDR3 here is CSARDEGEKLFF. CDR3 DNA: TGCAGTGCTAGAGATGAAGGGGAAAAACTGTTTTTT. The chain joins TRBV20-1 to TRBJ1-4; no definite D call. Germline assignment: CDR1 DFQATT and CDR2 SNEGSKA (reference sequence). This CDR3 spans 12 amino acids. The germline V and J ends were trimmed by 0 bases and 8 bases, with 7 bases remaining between them.

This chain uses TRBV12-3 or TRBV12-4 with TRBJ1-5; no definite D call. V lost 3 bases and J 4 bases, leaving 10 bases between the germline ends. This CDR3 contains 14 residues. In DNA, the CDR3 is TGTGCCAGCAGTTTTAGCTGGAATAATCAGCCCCAGCATTTT. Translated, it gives CASSFSWNNQPQHF.

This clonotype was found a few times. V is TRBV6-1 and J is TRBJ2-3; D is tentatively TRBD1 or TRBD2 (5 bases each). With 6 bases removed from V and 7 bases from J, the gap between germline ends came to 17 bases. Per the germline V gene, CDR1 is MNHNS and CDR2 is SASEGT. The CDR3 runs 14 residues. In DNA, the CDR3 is TGTGCCAGCAGATCCCTTACCGGGACGTATACGCAGTATTTT. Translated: CASRSLTGTYTQYF.

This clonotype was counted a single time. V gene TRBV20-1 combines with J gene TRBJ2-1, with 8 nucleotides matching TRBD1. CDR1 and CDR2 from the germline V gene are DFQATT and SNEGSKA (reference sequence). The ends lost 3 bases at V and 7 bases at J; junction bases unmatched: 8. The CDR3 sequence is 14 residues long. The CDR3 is CSASDQGASNEQFF. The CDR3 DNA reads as TGCAGTGCTAGTGACCAGGGGGCGAGTAATGAGCAGTTCTTC.

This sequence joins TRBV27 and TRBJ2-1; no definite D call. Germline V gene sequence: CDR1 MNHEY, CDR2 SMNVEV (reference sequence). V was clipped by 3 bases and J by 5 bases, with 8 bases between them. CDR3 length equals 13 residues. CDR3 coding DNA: TGTGCCAGCAGTTTTCGGCCAAACAATGAGCAGTTCTTC. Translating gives CASSFRPNNEQFF.

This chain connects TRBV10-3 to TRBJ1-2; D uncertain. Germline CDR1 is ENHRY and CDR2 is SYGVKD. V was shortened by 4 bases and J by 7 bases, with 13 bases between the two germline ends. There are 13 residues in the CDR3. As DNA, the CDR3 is TGTGCCATCAGTGGAGGGAGGATAGGTGGCTACACCTTC. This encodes CAISGGRIGGYTF.

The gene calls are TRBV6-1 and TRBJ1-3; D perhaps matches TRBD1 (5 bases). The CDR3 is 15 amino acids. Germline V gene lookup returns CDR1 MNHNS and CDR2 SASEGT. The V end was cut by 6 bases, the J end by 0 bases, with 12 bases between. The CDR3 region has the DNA TGTGCCAGCAGGGATGACGGGGGCTCTGGAAACACCATATATTTT. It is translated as CASRDDGGSGNTIYF.

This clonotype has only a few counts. Here the CDR3 DNA reads TGCGCCAGCAGCATAGACAGGTCCTCTGGGGCCAACGTCCTGACTTTC. It is translated as CASSIDRSSGANVLTF. V usage is TRBV4-3 and J usage is TRBJ2-6; possibly TRBD1 for D (6 bases). This CDR3 contains 16 residues. In germline, CDR1 is LGHNA, CDR2 YSLEER. V lost 5 bases to trimming and J lost 0 bases, with 11 bases between them.

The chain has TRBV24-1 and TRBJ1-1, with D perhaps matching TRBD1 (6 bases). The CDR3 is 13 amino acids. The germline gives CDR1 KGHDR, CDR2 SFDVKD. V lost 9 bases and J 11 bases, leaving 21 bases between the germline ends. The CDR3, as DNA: TGTGCCACCCGGGGGGGGGCACAGGGCACGGCTTTCTTT. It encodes CATRGGAQGTAFF.

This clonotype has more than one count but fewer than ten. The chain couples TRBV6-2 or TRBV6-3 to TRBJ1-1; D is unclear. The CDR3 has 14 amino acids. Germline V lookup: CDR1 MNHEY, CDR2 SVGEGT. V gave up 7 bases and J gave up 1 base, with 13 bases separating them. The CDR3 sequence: CASNRETWNTEAFF. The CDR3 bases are TGTGCCAGCAACCGCGAGACATGGAACACTGAAGCTTTCTTT.

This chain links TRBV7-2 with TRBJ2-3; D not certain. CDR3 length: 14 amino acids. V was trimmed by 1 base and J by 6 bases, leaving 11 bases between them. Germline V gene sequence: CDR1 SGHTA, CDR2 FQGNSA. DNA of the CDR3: TGTGCCAGCAGCTTAGTCCTTACCAAGGATACGCAGTATTTT. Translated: CASSLVLTKDTQYF.

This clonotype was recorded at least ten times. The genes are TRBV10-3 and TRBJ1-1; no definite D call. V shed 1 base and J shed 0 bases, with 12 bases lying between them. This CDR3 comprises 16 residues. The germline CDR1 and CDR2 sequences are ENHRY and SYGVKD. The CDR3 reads CAISELLDELNTEAFF. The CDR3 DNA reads TGTGCCATCAGTGAGTTACTGGACGAACTGAACACTGAAGCTTTCTTT.

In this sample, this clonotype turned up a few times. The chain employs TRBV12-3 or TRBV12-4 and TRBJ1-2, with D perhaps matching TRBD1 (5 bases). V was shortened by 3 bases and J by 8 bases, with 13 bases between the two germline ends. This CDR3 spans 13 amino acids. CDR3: CASSFGRVGGYTF. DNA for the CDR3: TGTGCCAGCAGTTTTGGCAGGGTTGGCGGCTACACCTTC.

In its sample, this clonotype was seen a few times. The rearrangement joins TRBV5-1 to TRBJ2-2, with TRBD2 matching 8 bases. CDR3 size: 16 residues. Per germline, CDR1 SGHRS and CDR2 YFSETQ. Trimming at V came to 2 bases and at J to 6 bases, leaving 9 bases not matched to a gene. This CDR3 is CASSFFGTRPPGELFF. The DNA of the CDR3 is TGCGCCAGCAGCTTCTTCGGGACTAGGCCCCCCGGGGAGCTGTTTTTT.

CDR3 residues: CASSGKTDLNEKLFF. CDR3 nucleotides: TGTGCCAGCAGCGGCAAAACAGACCTTAATGAAAAACTGTTTTTT. The chain carries TRBV7-8 and TRBJ1-4; D is undetermined. The CDR3 runs 15 residues. Germline V gene lookup returns CDR1 SGHVS and CDR2 FQNEAQ. V shed 5 bases and J shed 4 bases, with 14 bases lying between them.

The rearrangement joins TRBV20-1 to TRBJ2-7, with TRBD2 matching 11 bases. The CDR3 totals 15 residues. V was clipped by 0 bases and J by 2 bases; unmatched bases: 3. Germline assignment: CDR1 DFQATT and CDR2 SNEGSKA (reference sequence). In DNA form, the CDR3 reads TGCAGTGCTAGAGAGCTAGCGGGGGGTACCTACGAGCAGTACTTC. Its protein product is CSARELAGGTYEQYF.

The CDR3 sequence: CSVDPGQGAGKLFF. The CDR3 DNA follows: TGCAGCGTCGACCCAGGACAGGGGGCAGGAAAACTGTTTTTT. The V gene is TRBV29-1, the J gene TRBJ1-4, with 11 nucleotides matching TRBD1. The CDR3 spans 14 residues. CDR1 is SQVTM and CDR2 is ANQGSEA in the germline V gene. Unmatched junction bases numbered 10, after V lost 6 bases and J lost 10 bases.

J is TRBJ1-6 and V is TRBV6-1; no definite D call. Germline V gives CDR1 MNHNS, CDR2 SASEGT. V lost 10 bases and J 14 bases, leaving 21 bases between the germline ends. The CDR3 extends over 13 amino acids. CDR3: CATRKPLGVTLHF. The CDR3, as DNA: TGTGCCACCAGAAAACCACTCGGCGTCACCCTCCACTTT.

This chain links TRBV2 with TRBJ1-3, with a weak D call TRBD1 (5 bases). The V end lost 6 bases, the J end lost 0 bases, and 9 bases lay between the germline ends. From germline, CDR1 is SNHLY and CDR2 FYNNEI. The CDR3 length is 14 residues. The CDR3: CASRTAPSGNTIYF. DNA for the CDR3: TGTGCCAGCAGGACAGCTCCCTCTGGAAACACCATATATTTT.

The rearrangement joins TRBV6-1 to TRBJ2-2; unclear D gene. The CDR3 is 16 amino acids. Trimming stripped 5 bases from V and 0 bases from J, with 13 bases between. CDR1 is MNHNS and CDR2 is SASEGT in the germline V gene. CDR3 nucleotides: TGTGCCAGCAGTCGTTCTAGTCAGACGAACACCGGGGAGCTGTTTTTT. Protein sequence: CASSRSSQTNTGELFF.

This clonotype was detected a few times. CDR3 sequence (DNA): TGTGCCAGCAGTTCCCCCGGGACCGCCAGACGGGAGACCCAGTACTTC. Translated: CASSSPGTARRETQYF. The V and J genes are TRBV6-2 or TRBV6-3 and TRBJ2-5, with D perhaps matching TRBD1 or TRBD2 (5 bases each). The CDR3 totals 16 residues. Germline V gene sequence: CDR1 MNHEY, CDR2 SVGEGT. Trimming removed 4 bases from V and 5 bases from J, with 20 bases in between.

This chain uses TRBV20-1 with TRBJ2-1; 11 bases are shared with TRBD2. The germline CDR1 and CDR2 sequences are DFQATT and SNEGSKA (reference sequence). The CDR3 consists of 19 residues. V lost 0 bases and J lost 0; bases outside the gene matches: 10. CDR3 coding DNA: TGCAGTGCTAGAGATAGCGGGGGGGCCGTTTTTGGCTCCTACAATGAGCAGTTCTTC. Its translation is CSARDSGGAVFGSYNEQFF.

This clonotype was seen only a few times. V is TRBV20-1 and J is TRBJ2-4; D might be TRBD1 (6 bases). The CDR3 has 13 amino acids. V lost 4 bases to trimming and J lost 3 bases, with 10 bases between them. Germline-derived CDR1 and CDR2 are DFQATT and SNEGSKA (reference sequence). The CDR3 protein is CSANRVDKNIQYF. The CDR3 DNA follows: TGCAGTGCTAACAGGGTGGACAAAAACATTCAGTACTTC.

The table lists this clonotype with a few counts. CDR3 DNA: TGTGCCACACACCGGGACGGTATGAACACTGAAGCTTTCTTT. It codes for CATHRDGMNTEAFF. The chain combines TRBV14 with TRBJ1-1; D might be TRBD1 (5 bases). CDR3 length equals 14 residues. The V gene lost 10 bases and the J gene lost 0 bases, with 15 bases spanning the gap. Germline CDR1 is SGHDN and CDR2 is FVKESK.

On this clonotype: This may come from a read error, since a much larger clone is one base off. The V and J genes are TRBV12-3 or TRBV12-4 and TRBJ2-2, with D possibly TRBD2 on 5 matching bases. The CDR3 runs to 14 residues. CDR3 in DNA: TGTGCCAGCAGTTTACCGGGATACACCGGGGAGCTGTCTTTT. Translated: CASSLPGYTGELSF.